These 26 T cell receptor beta chains originate from one sample sequenced in a study of T cells after yellow fever vaccination. One entry per CDR3 protein, called by TCRdb with MiXCR from the 5' RACE reads. This table holds over 110,000 distinct CDR3 sequences, 6.5% to 8.5% found once. The sample here was CD4+ T cells sorted from PBMCs, taken 5 days after the yellow fever booster vaccination. The receptors come from a man younger than 40 who received the YFV17D yellow fever vaccine.

This clonotype has at least ten counts. The chain joins TRBV28 to TRBJ2-2; D remains ambiguous. Per the germline V gene, CDR1 is MDHEN and CDR2 is SYDVKM. V dropped 7 bases and J dropped 2 bases, with 11 bases sitting between them. The length of the CDR3 is 14 residues. The CDR3 reads CASIDLFNTGELFF. The CDR3 DNA reads TGTGCCAGCATAGACCTTTTTAACACCGGGGAGCTGTTTTTT.

This clonotype was seen many times. The chain joins TRBV18 to TRBJ2-1, with D perhaps matching TRBD2 (5 bases). CDR1 KGHSH and CDR2 LQKENI come from the germline V gene. V lost 8 bases to trimming and J lost 7 bases, with 21 bases between them. The CDR3 is 15 amino acids. The CDR3 region is CASPARGGPINEQFF. The DNA for the CDR3 is TGTGCCAGCCCAGCCCGGGGTGGCCCTATAAATGAGCAGTTCTTC.

The chain combines TRBV6-5 with TRBJ1-2; TRBD1 aligns across 9 bases. CDR1 is MNHEY, CDR2 SVGAGI, per germline. V dropped 6 bases and J dropped 6; count of bases not matched to a gene: 11. CDR3 length equals 15 residues. CDR3 protein: CASSAEPGQGDGYTF. Here the CDR3 DNA reads TGTGCCAGCAGCGCTGAACCGGGACAGGGAGATGGCTACACCTTC.

This clonotype was recorded many times. The chain carries TRBV25-1 and TRBJ2-1; D is ambiguous. The CDR3 covers 12 residues. Trimming took 0 bases from V and 10 from J, leaving 7 bases between them. Germline CDR1 and CDR2: MGHDK and SYGVNS. This chain's CDR3 is CASSEYNREQFF. Here the CDR3 DNA reads TGTGCCAGCAGTGAATATAACCGGGAGCAGTTCTTC.

The table lists this clonotype with many counts. The chain recombines TRBV3-1 with TRBJ2-1, with D perhaps matching TRBD2 (6 bases). V was shortened by 0 bases and J by 16 bases, with 13 bases between the two germline ends. The CDR3 covers 12 residues. In germline, CDR1 is LGHDT, CDR2 YNNKEL (reference sequence). The CDR3 DNA is TGTGCCAGCAGCCAAGAAGGCGGGACCTCCTTCTTC. It yields the protein CASSQEGGTSFF.

In its sample, this clonotype was seen many times. The V call is TRBV11-2, the J call TRBJ2-5; D is perhaps TRBD2 (6 bases). Trimming removed 7 bases at V and 14 bases at J, with 17 bases between. The CDR3 spans 11 residues. In germline, CDR1 is SGHAT, CDR2 FQNNGV. CDR3 sequence reads: CASTAGLANYF. CDR3 DNA sequence: TGTGCCAGCACGGCGGGGCTAGCGAATTACTTC.

This clonotype has a count of ten or more. The chain recombines TRBV18 with TRBJ2-7, with D possibly being TRBD2 (6 bases). CDR3 size: 15 residues. Germline CDR1 is KGHSH and CDR2 is LQKENI. The ends were cut back, 4 bases at V and 1 base at J, with 14 bases in the middle. CDR3 protein: CASSLSSGGSYEQYF. In DNA form, the CDR3 reads TGTGCCAGCTCACTGAGCTCCGGGGGTTCCTACGAGCAGTACTTC.

This clonotype has ten or more counts. The chain joins TRBV29-1 to TRBJ2-7; D gene ambiguous. The CDR3 is made up of 13 amino acids. Germline V gene data show CDR1 as SQVTM and CDR2 as ANQGSEA. V dropped 5 bases and J dropped 5 bases, with 16 bases sitting between them. CDR3 sequence reads: CSVSRWDGNEQYF. CDR3 in DNA: TGCAGCGTTTCAAGATGGGATGGTAACGAGCAGTACTTC.

This clonotype was counted a few times. The gene calls are TRBV7-2 and TRBJ2-7, with 7 bases matching TRBD2. The V and J ends lost 1 base and 9 bases, in that order; junction bases with no gene match: 6. CDR3 length: 13 amino acids. Germline-derived CDR1 and CDR2 are SGHTA and FQGNSA. CDR3 nucleotides: TGTGCCAGCAGCTTAGGGCTAGCGGCCTTGCAGTACTTC. Translated: CASSLGLAALQYF.

This clonotype has a count of ten or more. The chain uses TRBV28 and TRBJ2-3, with 10 bases that match TRBD1. The V segment lost 6 bases and the J segment 2 bases; nucleotides outside the gene matches: 8. The CDR3 totals 16 residues. The germline V gene has CDR1 MDHEN and CDR2 SYDVKM. The DNA of the CDR3 is TGTGCCAGCAGCCCCCCCGGGACAGGGGTCACAGATACGCAGTATTTT. This gives the protein CASSPPGTGVTDTQYF.

This chain connects TRBV6-2 or TRBV6-3 to TRBJ1-5; D gene ambiguous. Germline V gene data show CDR1 as MNHEY and CDR2 as SVGEGT. The CDR3 loop spans 15 amino acids. Trimming cost V 0 bases and J 0 bases, with 6 bases left between them. Here the CDR3 reads CASSYSGVSNQPQHF. DNA of the CDR3: TGTGCCAGCAGTTACTCCGGGGTTAGCAATCAGCCCCAGCATTTT.

This clonotype was counted ten times or more. The CDR3 DNA is TGTGCCAGCAGCTTAGAGGCGGGGTTGAGCACAGATACGCAGTATTTT. It codes for CASSLEAGLSTDTQYF. V usage is TRBV7-2 and J usage is TRBJ2-3; maybe TRBD2 (6 bases). Per germline, CDR1 SGHTA and CDR2 FQGNSA. This CDR3 is built from 16 residues. V was cut by 1 base and J by 0 bases, with 11 bases left in between.

Notes on this clonotype: A much larger clone lies one base from this, so it may be a read error. The chain uses TRBV15 and TRBJ1-5; D uncertain. The V gene's germline CDR1 is LNHNV and CDR2 YYDKDF (reference sequence). The CDR3 consists of 16 residues. V was trimmed by 0 bases and J by 6 bases, leaving 15 bases between them. The CDR3 spells CATSRDSRRFGQPQHF. CDR3 nucleotide sequence: TGTGCCACCAGCAGAGATAGCAGGAGATTTGGTCAGCCCCAGCATTTT.

The chain couples TRBV12-3 or TRBV12-4 to TRBJ1-6; no clear D gene. The CDR3 has 13 residues. Trimming stripped 10 bases from V and 4 bases from J, with 11 bases between. The CDR3 sequence is CATTERYNSPLHF. CDR3 sequence (DNA): TGTGCCACCACGGAGAGGTATAATTCACCCCTCCACTTT.

This clonotype came up many times. The V call is TRBV6-6, the J call TRBJ2-5; 7 bases align to TRBD1. Germline trimming cut 5 bases from V and 1 base from J; bases unmatched to any gene: 1. The CDR3 loop spans 13 amino acids. Germline assignment: CDR1 MNHNY and CDR2 SVGAGI (reference sequence). CDR3 nucleotides: TGTGCCAGCAGTGAGGGGGCCCAAGAGACCCAGTACTTC. It encodes CASSEGAQETQYF.

Ten or more counts support this clonotype. This chain links TRBV20-1 with TRBJ1-6; 9 bases align to TRBD1. Trimming took 6 bases from V and 9 from J; bases not matched to a gene: 12. Germline CDR1 and CDR2: DFQATT and SNEGSKA (reference sequence). The CDR3 is 15 residues long. DNA for the CDR3: TGCAGTGCAAGCCGGGACAGGGTTACGAGTTCACCCCTCCACTTT. Its protein product is CSASRDRVTSSPLHF.

The rearrangement joins TRBV18 to TRBJ2-5; no firm D call. Germline CDR1 and CDR2: KGHSH and LQKENI. There are 14 residues in the CDR3. The V gene lost 3 bases and the J gene lost 1 base, with 9 bases spanning the gap. In DNA, the CDR3 is TGTGCCAGCTCACCCAGCGAGCCCCAAGAGACCCAGTACTTC. Its protein is CASSPSEPQETQYF.

This clonotype has a count of ten or more. The V gene is TRBV12-3 or TRBV12-4, the J gene TRBJ2-7; no clear D gene. There are 14 residues in the CDR3. Trimming removed 1 base from V and 1 base from J, with 8 bases in between. CDR3 in amino acids: CASSLDSLSYEQYF. The CDR3 DNA follows: TGTGCCAGCAGTTTAGACAGTCTTTCCTACGAGCAGTACTTC.

This clonotype was seen at least ten times. V gene TRBV10-3 combines with J gene TRBJ2-3; 11 positions match TRBD1. Germline trimming cut 3 bases from V and 3 bases from J; bases unmatched to any gene: 17. This CDR3 comprises 20 residues. Germline loops: CDR1 ENHRY, CDR2 SYGVKD. CDR3 sequence reads: CAISDIRPPTRDRGTDTQYF. DNA for the CDR3: TGTGCCATCAGTGATATTCGGCCGCCAACCCGGGACAGGGGGACAGATACGCAGTATTTT.

The V gene is TRBV19, the J gene TRBJ2-4, with 11 bases aligning to TRBD2. The CDR3 spans 16 residues. V lost 1 base and J lost 9; bases outside the gene matches: 8. In germline, CDR1 is LNHDA, CDR2 SQIVND (reference sequence). The CDR3 here is CASSIGGTSGSRIQYF. As DNA, the CDR3 is TGTGCCAGTAGTATAGGTGGAACTAGCGGGAGTCGCATTCAGTACTTC.

The V call is TRBV20-1, the J call TRBJ2-7, with TRBD2 matching over 16 bases. V was pared by 0 bases and J by 0 bases, with 11 bases of the junction left unmatched. The CDR3 extends over 20 amino acids. Germline V lookup: CDR1 DFQATT, CDR2 SNEGSKA (reference sequence). The CDR3 here is CSARDPSGLAGGRSSYEQYF. The CDR3 DNA reads TGCAGTGCTAGAGACCCCTCGGGACTAGCGGGAGGGAGGAGCTCCTACGAGCAGTACTTC.

This clonotype was observed at least ten times. This chain links TRBV5-1 with TRBJ2-1; 12 bases line up with TRBD2. The J segment lost 5 bases and the V segment lost 4 bases, leaving 4 bases of the junction unmatched. Germline CDR1 and CDR2: SGHRS and YFSETQ. There are 15 residues in the CDR3. CDR3 amino acids: CASSPRTSGDNEQFF. CDR3 nucleotide sequence: TGCGCCAGCAGCCCCCGGACTAGCGGGGACAATGAGCAGTTCTTC.

At least ten counts were recorded for this clonotype. The chain carries TRBV6-6 and TRBJ2-7; D remains unclear. Germline V CDR1 and CDR2: MNHNY, SVGAGI (reference sequence). The V and J ends lost 5 bases and 4 bases respectively, with 9 bases between them. This CDR3 is 12 amino acids long. The CDR3, as DNA: TGTGCCAGCAGTCCGGTGGGGTACGAGCAGTACTTC. Its protein is CASSPVGYEQYF.

This clonotype was counted many times. This chain uses TRBV7-2 with TRBJ2-2; D ambiguous. Germline CDR1 reads SGHTA; CDR2 reads FQGNSA. The V gene lost 5 bases and the J gene lost 7 bases, with 11 bases spanning the gap. The CDR3 has 13 residues. This chain's CDR3 is CASSPQTGGELFF. CDR3 coding DNA: TGTGCCAGCAGCCCTCAGACGGGCGGGGAGCTGTTTTTT. Full variable domain (missing parts from reference TRBV7-2 and TRBJ2-2): GAGVSQSPSNKVTEKGKDVELRCDPISGHTALYWYRQSLGQGLEFLIYFQGNSAPDKSGLPSDRFSAERTGGSVSTLTIQRTQQEDSAVYLCASSPQTGGELFFGEGSRLTVL.

This clonotype has a count of ten or more. This chain links TRBV15 with TRBJ2-5, with TRBD2 matching 11 bases. Losses at the gene ends were 3 bases for V and 4 bases for J; bases not matched to a gene: 7. Germline-derived CDR1 and CDR2 are LNHNV and YYDKDF (reference sequence). This CDR3 comprises 16 residues. The CDR3 sequence is CATSSQTSGVVETQYF. The CDR3 DNA sequence: TGTGCCACCAGCAGCCAGACTAGCGGGGTTGTAGAGACCCAGTACTTC. The variable domain in full, with the rest retrieved from reference TRBV15 and TRBJ2-5, is DAMVIQNPRYQVTQFGKPVTLSCSQTLNHNVMYWYQQKSSQAPKLLFHYYDKDFNNEADTPDNFQSRRPNTSFCFLDIRSPGLGDTAMYLCATSSQTSGVVETQYFGPGTRLLVL.

Many counts were recorded for this clonotype. The chain carries TRBV12-3 or TRBV12-4 and TRBJ2-4; the D is unclear. The ends were cut back, 5 bases at V and 6 bases at J, with 11 bases in the middle. The CDR3 loop spans 13 amino acids. The CDR3 DNA reads TGTGCCAGCAGTAGACCTCAAAGAAACATTCAGTACTTC. It translates to CASSRPQRNIQYF.